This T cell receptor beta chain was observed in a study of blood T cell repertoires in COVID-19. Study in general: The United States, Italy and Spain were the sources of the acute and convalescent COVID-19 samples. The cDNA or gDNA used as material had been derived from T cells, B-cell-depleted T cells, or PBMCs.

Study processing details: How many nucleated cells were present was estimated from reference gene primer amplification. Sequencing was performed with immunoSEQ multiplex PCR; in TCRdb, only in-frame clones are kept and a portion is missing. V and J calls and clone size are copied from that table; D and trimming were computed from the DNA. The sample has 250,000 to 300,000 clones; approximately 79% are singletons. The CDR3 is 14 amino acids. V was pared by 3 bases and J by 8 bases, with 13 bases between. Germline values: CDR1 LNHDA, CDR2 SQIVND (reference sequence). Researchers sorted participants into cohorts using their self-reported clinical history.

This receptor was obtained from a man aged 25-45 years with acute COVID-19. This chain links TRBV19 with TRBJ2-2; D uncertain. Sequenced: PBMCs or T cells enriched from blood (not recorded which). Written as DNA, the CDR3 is TGTGCCAGTAGTATCGACTGGATTTGGGGGGAGCTGTTTTTT. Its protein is CASSIDWIWGELFF. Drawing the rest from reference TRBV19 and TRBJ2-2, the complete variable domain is DGGITQSPKYLFRKEGQNVTLSCEQNLNHDAMYWYRQDPGQGLRLIYYSQIVNDFQKGDIAEGYSVSREKKESFPLTVTSAQKNPTAFYLCASSIDWIWGELFFGEGSRLTVL.